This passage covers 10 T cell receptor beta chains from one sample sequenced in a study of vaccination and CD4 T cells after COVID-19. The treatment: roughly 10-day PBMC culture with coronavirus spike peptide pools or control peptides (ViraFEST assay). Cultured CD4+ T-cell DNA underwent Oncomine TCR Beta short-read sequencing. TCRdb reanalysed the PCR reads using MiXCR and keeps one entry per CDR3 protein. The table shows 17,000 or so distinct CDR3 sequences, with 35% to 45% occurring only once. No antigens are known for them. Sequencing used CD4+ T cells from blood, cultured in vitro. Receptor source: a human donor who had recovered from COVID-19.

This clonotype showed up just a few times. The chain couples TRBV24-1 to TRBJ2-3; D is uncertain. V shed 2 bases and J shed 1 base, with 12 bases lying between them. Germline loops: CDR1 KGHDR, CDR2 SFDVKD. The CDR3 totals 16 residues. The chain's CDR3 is CATSDSLLEGTDTQYF. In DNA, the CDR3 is TGTGCCACCAGTGATTCCCTCCTGGAAGGCACAGATACGCAGTATTTT.

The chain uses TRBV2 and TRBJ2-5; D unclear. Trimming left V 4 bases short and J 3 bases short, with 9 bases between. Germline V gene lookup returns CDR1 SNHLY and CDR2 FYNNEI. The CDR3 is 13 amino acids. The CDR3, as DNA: TGTGCCAGCAGTGTTTTAGGGAAAGAGACCCAGTACTTC. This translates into CASSVLGKETQYF.

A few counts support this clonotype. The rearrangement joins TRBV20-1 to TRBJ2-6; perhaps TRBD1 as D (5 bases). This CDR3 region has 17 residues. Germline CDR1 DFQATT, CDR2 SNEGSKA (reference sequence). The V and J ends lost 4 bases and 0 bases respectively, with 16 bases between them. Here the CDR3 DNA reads TGCAGTGCTATTGTCGCCAGGGCACACTCTGGGGCCAACGTCCTGACTTTC. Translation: CSAIVARAHSGANVLTF.

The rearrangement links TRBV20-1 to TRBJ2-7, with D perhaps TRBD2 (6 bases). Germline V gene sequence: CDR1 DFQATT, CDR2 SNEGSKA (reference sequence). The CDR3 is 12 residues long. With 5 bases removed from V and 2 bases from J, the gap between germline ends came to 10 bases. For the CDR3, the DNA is TGCAGTGCTGGGCCGGGGGCCTACGAGCAGTACTTC. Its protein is CSAGPGAYEQYF.

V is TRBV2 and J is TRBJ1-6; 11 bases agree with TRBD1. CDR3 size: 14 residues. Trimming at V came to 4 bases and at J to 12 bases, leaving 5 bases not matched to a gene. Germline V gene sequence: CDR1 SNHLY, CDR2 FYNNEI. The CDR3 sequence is CASSATGQGEPLHF. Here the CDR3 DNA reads TGTGCCAGCAGTGCCACGGGACAGGGGGAACCCCTCCACTTT.

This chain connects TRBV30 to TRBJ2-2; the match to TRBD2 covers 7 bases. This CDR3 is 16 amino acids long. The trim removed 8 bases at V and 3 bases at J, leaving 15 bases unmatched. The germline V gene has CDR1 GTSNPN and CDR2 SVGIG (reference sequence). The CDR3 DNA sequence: TGTGCCGGAGGTCCAGATGGGGGGGGATACACCGGGGAGCTGTTTTTT. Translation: CAGGPDGGGYTGELFF.

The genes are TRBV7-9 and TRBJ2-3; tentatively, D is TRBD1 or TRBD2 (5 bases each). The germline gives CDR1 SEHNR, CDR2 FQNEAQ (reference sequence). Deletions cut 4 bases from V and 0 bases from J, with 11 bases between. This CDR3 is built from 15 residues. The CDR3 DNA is TGTGCCAGCAGCTGGGGGTCTTCTAGCACAGATACGCAGTATTTT. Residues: CASSWGSSSTDTQYF.

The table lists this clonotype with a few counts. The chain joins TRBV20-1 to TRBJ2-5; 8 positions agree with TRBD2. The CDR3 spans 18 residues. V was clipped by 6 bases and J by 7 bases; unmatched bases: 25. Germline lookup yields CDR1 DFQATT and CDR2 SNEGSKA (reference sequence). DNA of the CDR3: TGCAGTGCCCCCACTACTCCTCCGGGACTAGTGGGCGGGGTGACCCAGTACTTC. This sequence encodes CSAPTTPPGLVGGVTQYF.

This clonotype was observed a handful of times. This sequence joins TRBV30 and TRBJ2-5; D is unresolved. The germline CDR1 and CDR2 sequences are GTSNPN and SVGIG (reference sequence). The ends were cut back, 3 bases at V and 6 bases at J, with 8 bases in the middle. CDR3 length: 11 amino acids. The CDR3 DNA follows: TGTGCCTGGAGCGGTGGGAAGACCCAGTACTTC. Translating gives CAWSGGKTQYF.

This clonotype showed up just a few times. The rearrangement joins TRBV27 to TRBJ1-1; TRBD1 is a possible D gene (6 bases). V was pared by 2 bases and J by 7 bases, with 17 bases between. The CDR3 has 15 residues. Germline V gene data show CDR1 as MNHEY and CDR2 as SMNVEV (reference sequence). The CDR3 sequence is CASSLAAGARGEAFF. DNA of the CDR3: TGTGCCAGCAGTTTAGCCGCAGGGGCGCGAGGTGAAGCTTTCTTT.